These T cell receptor beta chains were read from a single sample in a study of T-cell memory formation after mild COVID-19. TCRdb itself ran the 5' RACE reads through MiXCR, one entry per CDR3 protein. The profile shows about 400,000 distinct CDR3 sequences, 13% to 15% of them singletons. Material: PBMCs or a T cell subset sorted from them (not recorded which). The receptors here all came from a man in his late teens or twenties who had mild COVID-19 (a few samples of this study predate the infection). Cell type and time point are not known. The CDR3 runs from the conserved cysteine through the conserved F or W. The order of the fields is D gene, J gene, clone size, V gene, CDR3 protein, CDR3 DNA. A D gene is named only where the DNA matches it firmly. For some rows the clone size is stated as once, few or many, or as a class when expanded; others skip it.

-,TRBJ2-1,few,TRBV29-1,CSVDRVHEQFF,TGCAGCGTTGACAGGGTCCATGAGCAGTTCTTC
-,TRBJ2-6,-,TRBV27,CASSFAGANVLTF,TGTGCCAGCAGTTTTGCTGGGGCCAACGTCCTGACTTTC
TRBD1,TRBJ2-6,-,TRBV7-9,CTSRSGQAGSGANVLTF,TGTACCAGCAGATCCGGACAGGCCGGCTCTGGGGCCAACGTCCTGACTTTC
-,TRBJ1-1,-,TRBV5-1,CASREAEGMNTEAFF,TGCGCCAGCAGAGAGGCAGAAGGGATGAACACTGAAGCTTTCTTT
TRBD1,TRBJ2-2,-,TRBV6-5,CASSYSGTGEGTGELFF,TGTGCCAGCAGTTACTCTGGGACAGGGGAGGGCACCGGGGAGCTGTTTTTT
-,TRBJ1-2,-,TRBV9,CASSARGDPAGDYGYTF,TGTGCCAGCAGCGCTAGGGGGGACCCAGCGGGCGACTATGGCTACACCTTC
TRBD1,TRBJ1-4,-,TRBV6-5,CASSFNRGNEKLFF,TGTGCCAGCAGTTTCAACAGGGGCAATGAAAAACTGTTTTTT
TRBD2,TRBJ2-5,many,TRBV7-9,CASSIAGGQETQYF,TGTGCCAGCAGCATAGCGGGGGGTCAAGAGACCCAGTACTTC
-,TRBJ1-5,-,TRBV20-1,CSATPGLHQPQHF,TGCAGTGCAACCCCAGGGCTACATCAGCCCCAGCATTTT
-,TRBJ1-2,-,TRBV9,CASSPTTGHYGYTF,TGTGCCAGCAGCCCGACCACAGGGCACTATGGCTACACCTTC
TRBD1,TRBJ1-3,-,TRBV4-2,CASTPSWSPGGDAGNTIYF,TGTGCCAGCACCCCTTCTTGGTCACCAGGGGGTGACGCTGGAAACACCATATATTTT
-,TRBJ1-6,many,TRBV7-9,CASSLRRDSPLHF,TGTGCCAGCAGCTTACGCAGGGATTCACCCCTCCACTTT
TRBD1,TRBJ2-3,-,TRBV7-2,CASSFATGSPDTQYF,TGTGCCAGCAGCTTTGCGACAGGGTCACCTGATACGCAGTATTTT
-,TRBJ2-2,-,TRBV4-1,CASSQDTVTGELFF,TGCGCCAGCAGCCAAGATACTGTGACGGGGGAGCTGTTTTTT
-,TRBJ1-1,-,TRBV10-3,CAISVQGGTEAFF,TGTGCCATCAGCGTGCAAGGGGGCACTGAAGCTTTCTTT
-,TRBJ1-2,-,TRBV6-2/TRBV6-3,CASSPSDRVGGYTF,TGTGCCAGCAGTCCCTCCGACAGAGTTGGAGGCTACACCTTC
-,TRBJ1-2,-,TRBV19,CASKSGPSYGYTF,TGTGCCAGCAAATCGGGACCGTCCTATGGCTACACCTTC
-,TRBJ2-2,few,TRBV6-1,CASSDRLVTGELFF,TGTGCCAGCAGTGATCGACTGGTCACCGGGGAGCTGTTTTTT
TRBD1,TRBJ2-5,-,TRBV18,CASSPTAGQVTSETQYF,TGTGCCAGCTCGCCAACCGCGGGACAGGTCACGTCGGAGACCCAGTACTTC
-,TRBJ2-2,few,TRBV7-2,CASSLTASNTGELFF,TGTGCCAGCAGCTTGACAGCCTCGAACACCGGGGAGCTGTTTTTT
TRBD1,TRBJ1-6,many,TRBV5-1,CASSRDSNNSPLHF,TGCGCCAGCAGTCGGGACAGCAATAATTCACCCCTCCACTTT
TRBD2,TRBJ2-1,few,TRBV7-2,CASTYVRGGPTDEQFF,TGTGCCAGCACCTACGTCCGGGGGGGCCCGACCGATGAGCAGTTCTTC
-,TRBJ2-5,many,TRBV2,CASRRGQETQYF,TGTGCCAGCAGGCGGGGGCAGGAGACCCAGTACTTC
-,TRBJ1-2,few,TRBV15,CATSRDKTLGYGYTF,TGTGCCACCAGCAGAGATAAGACACTCGGTTATGGCTACACCTTC
TRBD2,TRBJ2-1,-,TRBV20-1,CSASAAGGPNEQFF,TGCAGTGCTAGCGCTGCGGGGGGGCCCAATGAGCAGTTCTTC
-,TRBJ2-5,few,TRBV7-9,CASRGEPRETQYF,TGTGCCAGCCGTGGAGAGCCTCGGGAGACCCAGTACTTC
-,TRBJ2-1,-,TRBV5-1,CASSSGSLASSSYNEQFF,TGCGCCAGCAGCAGTGGGTCTTTAGCGTCGAGCTCCTACAATGAGCAGTTCTTC
-,TRBJ1-1,-,TRBV6-2/TRBV6-3,CASSYGAPAAFF,TGTGCCAGCAGTTACGGGGCCCCTGCGGCTTTCTTT
TRBD1,TRBJ2-5,-,TRBV15,CATSRLQGSYQETQYF,TGTGCCACCAGCAGATTACAGGGGTCGTACCAAGAGACCCAGTACTTC
TRBD1,TRBJ1-2,-,TRBV10-3,CAISESAGGELDGYTF,TGTGCCATCAGTGAGTCGGCAGGGGGCGAGTTGGATGGCTACACCTTC
-,TRBJ1-1,-,TRBV7-8,CASSVTGSNTEAFF,TGTGCCAGCAGCGTCACAGGATCGAACACTGAAGCTTTCTTT
-,TRBJ2-4,-,TRBV4-1,CASSQVRGENIQYF,TGCGCCAGCAGCCAAGTCAGGGGAGAAAACATTCAGTACTTC
-,TRBJ2-4,medium-sized,TRBV5-1,CASSLAFEKAAKNIQYF,TGCGCCAGCAGCTTGGCTTTTGAGAAGGCAGCCAAAAACATTCAGTACTTC
-,TRBJ1-6,-,TRBV7-6,CASSPNRGSSPLHF,TGTGCCAGCAGCCCTAACCGCGGGTCTTCACCCCTCCACTTT